The 21 T cell receptor beta chains in this list originate from one sample, sequenced in a study of regulatory T cells in long-lasting Graves disease. Arm-PCR of CDR3 regions and iRepertoire HTBI primers were used to build TCR beta libraries. TCRdb redid the calling of the multiplex PCR reads with MiXCR, one entry per CDR3 protein. This sample carries some 330,000 distinct CDR3 sequences, roughly 25% of them seen once, and the ten largest clones take around a quarter. Indicated time point: persistent/refractory GD, antithyroid drugs over 5 years with positive TRAb. The TCR library was made from RNA that had been extracted from PBMCs in TRIzol. The sequences come from peripheral blood mononuclear cells (PBMCs), collected when the disease was refractory, from a patient treated with antithyroid drugs. The receptors were gathered from a middle-aged woman with Graves disease.

V gene TRBV20-1 combines with J gene TRBJ2-5; TRBD2 matches at 8 bases. This CDR3 is built from 11 residues. J lost 5 bases, V lost 7 bases, and 3 bases had no gene match. Germline V gene sequence: CDR1 DFQATT, CDR2 SNEGSKA (reference sequence). The CDR3 DNA follows: TGCAGTGTCGGGAGGGAGGAGACCCAGTACTTC. Encoded protein: CSVGREETQYF.

This clonotype occurred many times. This chain joins TRBV7-6 and TRBJ2-5, with D maybe TRBD1 (5 bases). Trimming stripped 5 bases from V and 6 bases from J, with 16 bases between. The CDR3 runs to 14 residues. The germline gives CDR1 SGHVS, CDR2 FNYEAQ. The CDR3 sequence is CASSPDDRSKTQYF. The CDR3 nucleotides are TGTGCCAGCAGCCCAGACGACAGATCCAAGACCCAGTACTTC.

The chain has TRBV20-1 and TRBJ2-2, with a possible D match to TRBD2 (6 bases). The V end lost 2 bases, the J end lost 0 bases, and 13 bases lay between the germline ends. Germline CDR1 and CDR2: DFQATT and SNEGSKA (reference sequence). This CDR3 has 16 residues. CDR3 protein: CSARPMGGANTGELFF. The CDR3 DNA reads TGCAGTGCTAGACCTATGGGCGGGGCGAACACCGGGGAGCTGTTTTTT.

In its sample, this clonotype was seen many times. This chain uses TRBV28 with TRBJ1-2; no firm D call. Germline V gene lookup returns CDR1 MDHEN and CDR2 SYDVKM. There are 12 residues in the CDR3. The V end was cut by 6 bases, the J end by 10 bases, with 15 bases between. The CDR3 bases are TGTGCCAGCAGCCCCTGGCAGATCCCCTACACCTTC. Its protein is CASSPWQIPYTF.

This clonotype occurred many times. The chain combines TRBV7-2 with TRBJ1-5, with D perhaps TRBD1 (5 bases). Germline CDR1 and CDR2: SGHTA and FQGNSA. V was cut by 0 bases and J by 5 bases, with 8 bases left in between. CDR3 length: 14 amino acids. CDR3 sequence reads: CASSLAQGHQPQHF. In nucleotides, the CDR3 is TGTGCCAGCAGCTTAGCTCAGGGCCATCAGCCCCAGCATTTT.

The genes are TRBV5-5 and TRBJ2-7; D might be TRBD1 or TRBD2, each matching 5 bases. V shed 4 bases and J shed 3 bases, with 20 bases lying between them. This CDR3 region has 16 residues. Germline CDR1 is SGHKS and CDR2 is YYEKEE (reference sequence). CDR3 sequence reads: CASSLNMGTGDYEQYF. The CDR3 coding sequence is TGTGCCAGCAGCCTCAATATGGGGACCGGAGACTACGAGCAGTACTTC.

This clonotype came up many times. This sequence joins TRBV5-1 and TRBJ2-5; TRBD1 agrees at 9 bases. This CDR3 comprises 14 residues. Germline CDR1 SGHRS, CDR2 YFSETQ. After removal of 2 bases from V and 4 bases from J, the junction contained 3 bases not matched to a gene. The DNA for the CDR3 is TGCGCCAGCAGCTTACGACAGGGGGGAGAGACCCAGTACTTC. Residues: CASSLRQGGETQYF. The variable domain in full, completed from reference TRBV5-1 and TRBJ2-5, reads KAGVTQTPRYLIKTRGQQVTLSCSPISGHRSVSWYQQTPGQGLQFLFEYFSETQRNKGNFPGRFSGRQFSNSRSEMNVSTLELGDSALYLCASSLRQGGETQYFGPGTRLLVL.

This clonotype was picked up many times. The CDR3 DNA sequence: TGTGCCAGCAGTACCCGCGATGGCTCACCCCTCCACTTT. Protein: CASSTRDGSPLHF. J is TRBJ1-6 and V is TRBV27; no clear D. Deletions cut 5 bases from V and 10 bases from J, with 12 bases between. CDR1 MNHEY and CDR2 SMNVEV come from the germline V gene (reference sequence). The CDR3 extends over 13 amino acids.

This clonotype has ten or more counts. V gene TRBV28 combines with J gene TRBJ2-6, with 8 bases that match TRBD2. The germline gives CDR1 MDHEN, CDR2 SYDVKM. V was pared by 10 bases and J by 4 bases, with 6 bases of the junction left unmatched. This CDR3 is 14 amino acids long. The CDR3 reads CAIKRELGANVLTF. The CDR3 DNA reads as TGTGCCATAAAGCGGGAGTTAGGGGCCAACGTCCTGACTTTC.

The CDR3 loop is CASSLKTSGRAIETQYF. The CDR3 DNA sequence: TGTGCCAGCAGCTTAAAAACTAGCGGGAGGGCCATAGAGACCCAGTACTTC. V usage is TRBV7-9 and J usage is TRBJ2-5, with TRBD2 matching over 13 bases. Trimming cost V 2 bases and J 4 bases; bases outside gene matches: 7. Germline loops: CDR1 SEHNR, CDR2 FQNEAQ (reference sequence). The CDR3 extends over 17 amino acids.

This clonotype was seen at least ten times. CDR3 residues: CSARDLLGDRLETQYF. Written as DNA, the CDR3 is TGCAGTGCTAGAGATCTGCTGGGGGACAGGCTAGAGACCCAGTACTTC. The gene calls are TRBV20-1 and TRBJ2-5, with TRBD1 identical over 8 bases. The J segment lost 4 bases and the V segment lost 0 bases, leaving 10 bases of the junction unmatched. Germline V lookup: CDR1 DFQATT, CDR2 SNEGSKA (reference sequence). The CDR3 loop spans 16 amino acids.

This clonotype was recorded at least ten times. The rearrangement links TRBV28 to TRBJ2-5; TRBD2 matches 10 bases. V shed 6 bases and J 2 bases; nucleotides not matched to a gene: 9. The germline gives CDR1 MDHEN, CDR2 SYDVKM. This CDR3 contains 16 residues. The CDR3 DNA reads TGTGCCAGCAGCCCAGCGGGAGGGCCACGACAAGAGACCCAGTACTTC. It yields the protein CASSPAGGPRQETQYF.

This sequence joins TRBV4-2 and TRBJ1-5; TRBD1 agrees at 7 bases. Losses at the gene ends were 0 bases for V and 7 bases for J; bases not matched to a gene: 9. This CDR3 is built from 16 residues. Germline V gives CDR1 LGHNA, CDR2 YNFKEQ. The CDR3 loop is CASSQDQGQIEQPQHF. The CDR3, as DNA: TGTGCCAGCAGCCAAGATCAGGGACAGATTGAACAGCCCCAGCATTTT.

This clonotype has just a few counts. The genes are TRBV7-2 and TRBJ2-7, with 9 bases that match TRBD2. V dropped 0 bases and J dropped 4; count of bases not matched to a gene: 13. The CDR3 covers 18 residues. Germline assignment: CDR1 SGHTA and CDR2 FQGNSA. The CDR3 DNA is TGTGCCAGCAGCTTAGCGATTTTTGGGCTAGCGGGAAGTTACGAGCAGTACTTC. Translation gives CASSLAIFGLAGSYEQYF.

The chain is built from TRBV19 and TRBJ1-5; 7 nucleotides match TRBD1. J lost 7 bases, V lost 3 bases, and 36 bases had no gene match. CDR3 size: 24 residues. Germline V gene lookup returns CDR1 LNHDA and CDR2 SQIVND (reference sequence). CDR3 in DNA: TGTGCCAGTAGTATGTCCCTCGGAGATGGGAAATGGGTCGCAACAGGGGCTGGTAGACAGCCCCAGCATTTT. The encoded protein is CASSMSLGDGKWVATGAGRQPQHF.

The chain couples TRBV28 to TRBJ2-1, with TRBD2 as a possible D gene (6 bases). Trimming left V 1 base short and J 2 bases short, with 12 bases between. The germline V gene encodes CDR1 MDHEN and CDR2 SYDVKM. There are 16 residues in the CDR3. Written as DNA, the CDR3 is TGTGCCAGCAGTTTATTTGTCGGGAGCGCCTACAATGAGCAGTTCTTC. This translates into CASSLFVGSAYNEQFF. Filled out from reference TRBV28 and TRBJ2-1, the complete variable domain reads DVKVTQSSRYLVKRTGEKVFLECVQDMDHENMFWYRQDPGLGLRLIYFSYDVKMKEKGDIPEGYSVSREKKERFSLILESASTNQTSMYLCASSLFVGSAYNEQFFGPGTRLTVL.

The chain couples TRBV5-1 to TRBJ1-1; the D is unclear. CDR3 size: 14 residues. V lost 0 bases and J 1 base, leaving 7 bases between the germline ends. The germline CDR1 and CDR2 sequences are SGHRS and YFSETQ. DNA for the CDR3: TGCGCCAGCAGCTTGGTAACTGCGAACACTGAAGCTTTCTTT. It specifies CASSLVTANTEAFF.

The chain has TRBV6-1 and TRBJ1-1; tentatively, D is TRBD1 (6 bases). The germline V gene has CDR1 MNHNS and CDR2 SASEGT. There are 17 residues in the CDR3. Trimming shortened V by 6 bases and J by 0 bases, and 20 bases separated the two germline ends. In DNA, the CDR3 is TGTGCCAGCAGCCTTAGGGGGAGACAGCCTTTGAACACTGAAGCTTTCTTT. Residues: CASSLRGRQPLNTEAFF.

This clonotype showed up just a few times. The rearrangement joins TRBV3-1 to TRBJ2-5; D is perhaps TRBD2 (6 bases). The CDR3 consists of 16 residues. Germline CDR1 is LGHDT and CDR2 is YNNKEL (reference sequence). Trimming cost V 3 bases and J 2 bases, with 16 bases left between them. The CDR3 region has the DNA TGTGCCAGCAGCCACATCAACCAGCGGGCACAAGAGACCCAGTACTTC. This sequence encodes CASSHINQRAQETQYF.

This clonotype was observed at least ten times. V and J are TRBV2 and TRBJ2-2; 8 bases map to TRBD2. V lost 6 bases and J lost 3; bases outside the gene matches: 9. The germline CDR1 and CDR2 sequences are SNHLY and FYNNEI. The CDR3 covers 16 residues. The DNA for the CDR3 is TGTGCCAGCAGCGTCCTCGGGGGGGGAGACACCGGGGAGCTGTTTTTT. As protein: CASSVLGGGDTGELFF.

The J gene is TRBJ1-1, the V gene TRBV6-2 or TRBV6-3, with no clear D. The V end lost 5 bases, the J end lost 1 base, and 14 bases lay between the germline ends. Germline V gene lookup returns CDR1 MNHEY and CDR2 SVGEGT. The CDR3 covers 15 residues. The CDR3 loop reads CASSEIWAPNTEAFF. CDR3 nucleotide sequence: TGTGCCAGCAGTGAAATTTGGGCCCCGAACACTGAAGCTTTCTTT.